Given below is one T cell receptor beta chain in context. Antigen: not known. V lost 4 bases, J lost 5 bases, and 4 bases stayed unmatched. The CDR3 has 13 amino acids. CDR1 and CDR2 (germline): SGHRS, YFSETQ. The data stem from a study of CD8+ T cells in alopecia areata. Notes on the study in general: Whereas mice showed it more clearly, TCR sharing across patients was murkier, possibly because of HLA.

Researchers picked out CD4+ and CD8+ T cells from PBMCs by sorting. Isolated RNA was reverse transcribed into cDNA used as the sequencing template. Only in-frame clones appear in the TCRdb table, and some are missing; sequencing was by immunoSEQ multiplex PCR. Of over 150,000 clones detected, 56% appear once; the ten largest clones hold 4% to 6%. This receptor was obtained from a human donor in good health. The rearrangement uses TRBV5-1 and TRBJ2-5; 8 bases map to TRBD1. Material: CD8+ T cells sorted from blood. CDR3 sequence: CASSKWTGETQYF. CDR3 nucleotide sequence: TGCGCCAGCAGCAAATGGACAGGGGAGACCCAGTACTTC.